The 5 T cell receptor beta chains listed next were all sequenced from one sample in a study of blood T cell repertoires in COVID-19. Produced via immunoSEQ multiplex PCR; TCRdb's table is partial and in-frame only. The data show 75,000 to 85,000 clones, almost 85% seen once. Source material: peripheral blood. The receptors stem from a human donor in a cohort sampled during active COVID-19.

This chain uses TRBV5-8 with TRBJ2-1; TRBD2 is a possible D gene (6 bases). In germline, CDR1 is SGHTS, CDR2 YDEGEE. V was shortened by 4 bases and J by 5 bases, with 19 bases between the two germline ends. The length of the CDR3 is 16 residues. CDR3 nucleotides: TGTGCCAGCAGCGGACCATCCCGGACTATCCACAATGAGCAGTTCTTC. This codes for CASSGPSRTIHNEQFF.

The chain carries TRBV25-1 and TRBJ2-7, with a tentative D call TRBD1 (6 bases). This CDR3 has 15 amino acids. The V end was cut by 7 bases, the J end by 3 bases, with 19 bases between. Germline V gene sequence: CDR1 MGHDK, CDR2 SYGVNS. CDR3 sequence (DNA): TGTGCCAGCAAGCGCCCAGGGACAAGAAACTACGAGCAGTACTTC. It translates to CASKRPGTRNYEQYF.

This rearrangement joins TRBV27 to TRBJ2-7; 9 bases are shared with TRBD1. Germline trimming cut 6 bases from V and 2 bases from J; bases unmatched to any gene: 8. The CDR3 runs 15 residues. Germline V gene lookup returns CDR1 MNHEY and CDR2 SMNVEV (reference sequence). CDR3 in amino acids: CASSYPGTGTYEQYF. The CDR3 coding sequence is TGTGCCAGCAGCTACCCAGGGACAGGGACCTACGAGCAGTACTTC.

The CDR3 coding sequence is TGTGCCTGGGACAGGGTTCGGGGCGAGCAGTACTTC. Residues: CAWDRVRGEQYF. The rearrangement links TRBV30 to TRBJ2-7; 7 positions agree with TRBD1. Per the germline V gene, CDR1 is GTSNPN and CDR2 is SVGIG (reference sequence). This CDR3 comprises 12 residues. V was pared by 5 bases and J by 6 bases, with 7 bases of the junction left unmatched.

The gene calls are TRBV4-3 and TRBJ2-2; TRBD2 is a possible D gene (5 bases). The CDR3 runs to 15 residues. Trimming pared 3 bases from V and 2 bases from J, leaving 10 bases between. Germline CDR1 is LGHNA and CDR2 is YSLEER. The DNA for the CDR3 is TGCGCCAGCAGCCACCTACTAGGAAACACCGGGGAGCTGTTTTTT. Protein: CASSHLLGNTGELFF.